These 18 T cell receptor beta chains were sequenced from one sample in a study of cytomegalovirus exposure and HLA in healthy donors. PCR amplification relied on 60 Vbeta primers (plus 13 Jbeta primers). The repertoire was sequenced with immunoSEQ multiplex PCR; TCRdb's copy has only in-frame clones and lacks some. The table records about 240,000 clones, around 80% of them present only once. Sequencing used PBMCs. The receptors stem from a woman aged 55-69 years in good health and CMV-seropositive.

This clone has more than one count but fewer than ten. The rearrangement joins TRBV6-1 to TRBJ1-2; D uncertain. The CDR3 has 13 residues. V was cut by 1 base and J by 0 bases, with 3 bases left in between. The germline V gene has CDR1 MNHNS and CDR2 SASEGT. CDR3 bases: TGTGCCAGCAGTGAAGGAGCTAACTATGGCTACACCTTC. Its translation: CASSEGANYGYTF.

The rearrangement uses TRBV27 and TRBJ2-6; 9 nucleotides align to TRBD1. Germline CDR1 reads MNHEY; CDR2 reads SMNVEV (reference sequence). Unmatched junction bases numbered 6, after V lost 3 bases and J lost 0 bases. There are 18 residues in the CDR3. The DNA for the CDR3 is TGTGCCAGCAGTTTTCAAGGACAGGGGACCTCTGGGGCCAACGTCCTGACTTTC. Translating it yields CASSFQGQGTSGANVLTF.

The chain employs TRBV6-5 and TRBJ1-2, with 9 bases lining up with TRBD1. V gave up 0 bases and J gave up 8 bases; unmatched junction bases: 10. Germline V gives CDR1 MNHEY, CDR2 SVGAGI. This CDR3 spans 16 amino acids. The CDR3 DNA reads TGTGCCAGCAGTTACTCCTTTACGGGACAGGGCGGCGGCTACACCTTC. Protein product: CASSYSFTGQGGGYTF.

This chain joins TRBV18 and TRBJ2-2, with D perhaps TRBD2 (5 bases). CDR1 and CDR2 from the germline V gene are KGHSH and LQKENI. The CDR3 spans 17 residues. V dropped 2 bases and J dropped 1 base, with 14 bases sitting between them. CDR3 coding DNA: TGTGCCAGCTCACCATCTGTGGGAGCCCTGAACACCGGGGAGCTGTTTTTT. Its protein is CASSPSVGALNTGELFF.

J is TRBJ1-1 and V is TRBV6-5; TRBD1 matches 8 bases. This CDR3 has 14 amino acids. Trimming at V came to 6 bases and at J to 1 base, leaving 4 bases not matched to a gene. Germline V gives CDR1 MNHEY, CDR2 SVGAGI. The CDR3 nucleotides are TGTGCCAGCAGCCGGACAGGGACGAACACTGAAGCTTTCTTT. Its protein product is CASSRTGTNTEAFF.

The chain couples TRBV18 to TRBJ1-1; D not certain. Germline V gives CDR1 KGHSH, CDR2 LQKENI. The V end lost 3 bases, the J end lost 4 bases, and 18 bases lay between the germline ends. This CDR3 region has 16 residues. CDR3: CASSPPEGGGFTEAFF. CDR3 DNA: TGTGCCAGCTCACCTCCCGAGGGAGGAGGGTTCACTGAAGCTTTCTTT.

The gene calls are TRBV4-2 and TRBJ1-1; D gene ambiguous. The length of the CDR3 is 17 residues. V dropped 1 base and J dropped 6 bases, with 21 bases sitting between them. Germline V gene data show CDR1 as LGHNA and CDR2 as YNFKEQ. The CDR3 DNA is TGTGCCAGCAGCCAAGGTAGAATCGGAACGGGTTTGGCTGAAGCTTTCTTT. This encodes CASSQGRIGTGLAEAFF.

The chain recombines TRBV5-1 with TRBJ2-3, with 9 bases lining up with TRBD2. The CDR3 is made up of 16 amino acids. Germline assignment: CDR1 SGHRS and CDR2 YFSETQ. V lost 0 bases, J lost 3 bases, and 5 bases stayed unmatched. The CDR3 region is CASSLVPGLATDTQYF. The CDR3 nucleotides are TGCGCCAGCAGCTTGGTTCCGGGACTAGCTACAGATACGCAGTATTTT.

This chain connects TRBV18 to TRBJ2-1; 8 nucleotides agree with TRBD1. This CDR3 is built from 15 residues. CDR1 is KGHSH, CDR2 LQKENI, per germline. V was clipped by 4 bases and J by 0 bases; unmatched bases: 2. This chain's CDR3 is CASSRDRSSYNEQFF. CDR3 in DNA: TGTGCCAGCTCACGGGACAGGAGCTCCTACAATGAGCAGTTCTTC.

This clone turned up a few times. The chain joins TRBV5-4 to TRBJ2-1; 7 nucleotides line up with TRBD2. The germline V gene has CDR1 SGHNT and CDR2 YYREEE (reference sequence). The CDR3 covers 14 residues. V shed 3 bases and J 4 bases; nucleotides not matched to a gene: 4. CDR3 DNA sequence: TGTGCCAGCAGCTGGGGGGGACCTTACAATGAGCAGTTCTTC. This gives the protein CASSWGGPYNEQFF.

The rearrangement uses TRBV6-6 and TRBJ2-5; D might be TRBD1 (5 bases). The better agreement between TRBJ2-7 and the DNA end casts doubt on the J call. The germline V gene has CDR1 MNHNY and CDR2 SVGAGI (reference sequence). This CDR3 region has 13 residues. CDR3 nucleotides: TGTGCCAGCAGGAACAGGCCCTCCTACGAGCAGTACTTC. This encodes CASRNRPSYEQYF.

V gene TRBV6-1 combines with J gene TRBJ1-1; D might be TRBD1 (5 bases). The CDR3 totals 14 residues. V was trimmed by 4 bases and J by 4 bases, leaving 13 bases between them. Germline lookup yields CDR1 MNHNS and CDR2 SASEGT. The CDR3 DNA is TGTGCCAGCAGTGTCGATGGGGCGAGCACTGAAGCTTTCTTT. Residues: CASSVDGASTEAFF.

A remark on this clone: At one end, the junction sequence differs from germline, possibly due to a read error. This chain connects TRBV29-1 to TRBJ1-1; D perhaps matches TRBD1 (6 bases). The CDR3 length is 14 residues. From germline, CDR1 is SQVTM and CDR2 ANQGSEA. Here the CDR3 reads CSVQPRQALTEASF. CDR3 in DNA: TGCAGCGTCCAACCTAGACAGGCGCTAACTGAAGCTTCCTTT.

The genes are TRBV5-1 and TRBJ2-7, with 7 nucleotides matching TRBD1. The V segment lost 4 bases and the J segment 6 bases; nucleotides outside the gene matches: 16. CDR3 length: 16 amino acids. Germline values: CDR1 SGHRS, CDR2 YFSETQ. CDR3 amino acids: CASSPDLRQGLSEQYF. Written as DNA, the CDR3 is TGCGCCAGCAGCCCCGACCTACGACAGGGTTTGAGCGAGCAGTACTTC. The variable domain in full, with the rest retrieved from reference TRBV5-1 and TRBJ2-7, is KAGVTQTPRYLIKTRGQQVTLSCSPISGHRSVSWYQQTPGQGLQFLFEYFSETQRNKGNFPGRFSGRQFSNSRSEMNVSTLELGDSALYLCASSPDLRQGLSEQYFGPGTRLTVT.

The gene calls are TRBV5-4 and TRBJ2-2, with D perhaps TRBD1 (7 bases). The germline CDR1 and CDR2 sequences are SGHNT and YYREEE (reference sequence). Trimming removed 5 bases from V and 0 bases from J, with 14 bases in between. The CDR3 is 16 amino acids. The CDR3 nucleotides read TGTGCCAGCAGACGGGGGACAGCAACGAACACCGGGGAGCTGTTTTTT. It encodes CASRRGTATNTGELFF.

The CDR3 DNA is TGTGCCAGCTCAACAGGGACCACTAATGAAAAACTGTTTTTT. This encodes CASSTGTTNEKLFF. The rearrangement links TRBV18 to TRBJ1-4, with a tentative D call TRBD1 (6 bases). Germline CDR1 reads KGHSH; CDR2 reads LQKENI. V was trimmed by 5 bases and J by 2 bases, leaving 9 bases between them. CDR3 size: 14 residues.

This clone turned up a few times. V gene TRBV7-9 combines with J gene TRBJ1-2; TRBD1 matches at 7 bases. The CDR3 totals 17 residues. V shed 4 bases, J shed 0 bases, and the junction held 11 bases outside the gene matches. Germline V gene sequence: CDR1 SEHNR, CDR2 FQNEAQ (reference sequence). CDR3 in DNA: TGTGCCAGCAGCTCCATTAGACGGACAGGTCCTAACTATGGCTACACCTTC. It translates to CASSSIRRTGPNYGYTF.

The V call is TRBV13, the J call TRBJ2-1; 9 nucleotides match TRBD2. The V and J ends lost 8 bases and 7 bases, in that order; junction bases with no gene match: 9. CDR1 is PRHDT, CDR2 FYEKMQ, per germline (reference sequence). The CDR3 has 14 residues. The CDR3 DNA sequence: TGTGCCAGCCGTGACGCGGGAGGGGGAAATGAGCAGTTCTTC. This sequence encodes CASRDAGGGNEQFF.